Listed here are 7 T cell receptor beta chains from one sample, sequenced in a study of T cell responses to AZD1222 COVID-19 vaccine. The protocol was immunoSEQ multiplex PCR, while the TCRdb copy is restricted to in-frame clones and leaves out a portion. The table lists tens of thousands of clones, around 90% of them singletons. The source was peripheral blood, collected on day 0 of AZD1222 vaccination. The receptor set was obtained from an adult in good health.

The chain combines TRBV28 with TRBJ2-7; 11 nucleotides line up with TRBD2. The V segment lost 8 bases and the J segment 6 bases; nucleotides outside the gene matches: 12. CDR1 MDHEN and CDR2 SYDVKM come from the germline V gene. The CDR3 runs 15 residues. For the CDR3, the DNA is TGTGCCAGCGGACCTAGCGGGGGGCCCATGGTCGAGCAGTACTTC. Its translation is CASGPSGGPMVEQYF.

The chain is built from TRBV7-9 and TRBJ1-1, with 9 bases identical to TRBD1. The ends lost 5 bases at V and 2 bases at J; junction bases unmatched: 3. CDR1 and CDR2 (germline): SEHNR, FQNEAQ (reference sequence). The CDR3 has 14 residues. In nucleotides, the CDR3 is TGTGCCAGCAGCATTACAGGGGGCAACACTGAAGCTTTCTTT. Protein: CASSITGGNTEAFF. Using reference TRBV7-9 and TRBJ1-1 for the parts outside the CDR3, the full variable domain is DTGVSQNPRHKITKRGQNVTFRCDPISEHNRLYWYRQTLGQGPEFLTYFQNEAQLEKSRLLSDRFSAERPKGSFSTLEIQRTEQGDSAMYLCASSITGGNTEAFFGQGTRLTVV.

The rearrangement joins TRBV7-2 to TRBJ1-1, with D perhaps TRBD1 (5 bases). CDR3 size: 15 residues. CDR1 is SGHTA, CDR2 FQGNSA, per germline. Trimming left V 5 bases short and J 5 bases short, with 18 bases between. DNA of the CDR3: TGTGCCAGCAGCCCAGTGGGGGGTTCGTGGACTGAAGCTTTCTTT. Its protein product is CASSPVGGSWTEAFF.

CDR3 residues: CASSLGGIGYGYTF. In DNA form, the CDR3 reads TGCGCCAGCAGCTTGGGTGGGATTGGGTATGGCTACACCTTC. The chain is built from TRBV5-1 and TRBJ1-2; D remains unclear. This CDR3 contains 14 residues. Germline CDR1 reads SGHRS; CDR2 reads YFSETQ. V lost 0 bases and J lost 5, with 11 bases in between.

The V gene is TRBV5-4, the J gene TRBJ1-2; D is ambiguous. Between the trimmed V and J ends, which lost 0 bases and 5 bases, there was a span of 14 bases. The CDR3 extends over 15 amino acids. Per the germline V gene, CDR1 is SGHNT and CDR2 is YYREEE (reference sequence). The CDR3 sequence: CASSLAGGVRYGYTF. The CDR3 DNA reads as TGTGCCAGCAGCTTGGCCGGCGGGGTGCGGTATGGCTACACCTTC.

V is TRBV7-8 and J is TRBJ2-2; a weak D match, TRBD2 (7 bases). The CDR3 is made up of 17 amino acids. Germline V gives CDR1 SGHVS, CDR2 FQNEAQ. Trimming shortened V by 5 bases and J by 0 bases, and 16 bases separated the two germline ends. CDR3 DNA sequence: TGTGCCAGCAGCCCACGGGGGGCAGGGCCGAACACCGGGGAGCTGTTTTTT. Amino acid sequence: CASSPRGAGPNTGELFF.

V gene TRBV9 combines with J gene TRBJ1-2; D gene unclear. V lost 5 bases and J 2 bases, leaving 25 bases between the germline ends. Germline V gene sequence: CDR1 SGDLS, CDR2 YYNGEE. The CDR3 has 18 amino acids. The CDR3 DNA follows: TGTGCCAGCAGTCCCTTGTTGGACGGAGGCTTTATGAACTATGGCTACACCTTC. This encodes CASSPLLDGGFMNYGYTF.